Sequencing of this T cell receptor beta chain was carried out in a study of T cell changes during pregnancy in multiple sclerosis. Data came from immunoSEQ multiplex PCR; TCRdb stores just in-frame clones and leaves some out. The table lists approximately 130,000 clones, 95% to 98% of them singletons. The CDR3 extends over 13 amino acids. Trimming removed 9 bases at V and 5 bases at J, with 16 bases between. CDR1 is SNHLY and CDR2 is FYNNEI in the germline V gene. This TCR was recovered from a female donor with multiple sclerosis, enrolled in a pregnancy study. The rearrangement links TRBV2 to TRBJ2-5; D might be TRBD2 (6 bases). The specimen comprised peripheral blood, sampled after pregnancy. CDR3 nucleotides: TGTGCCAGGTCGGAGGGGCGCGATGAGACCCAGTACTTC. It specifies CARSEGRDETQYF. Full variable domain (rest looked up from reference TRBV2 and TRBJ2-5): EPEVTQTPSHQVTQMGQEVILRCVPISNHLYFYWYRQILGQKVEFLVSFYNNEISEKSEIFDDQFSVERPDGSNFTLKIRSTKLEDSAMYFCARSEGRDETQYFGPGTRLLVL.